Below, 26 T cell receptor beta chains from the same sample are listed, as sequenced in a study of radiotherapy plus CTLA-4 blockade in lung cancer. Method: immunoSEQ multiplex PCR; TCRdb's copy keeps in-frame clones and lacks some. The sample has 81,000 or so clones, around 83% seen once. Specimen: peripheral blood, collected from a patient treated with radiotherapy plus ipilimumab. Receptors were obtained from a human donor with non-small cell lung cancer that progressed on radiotherapy plus ipilimumab.

This clone was observed a few times. V and J are TRBV5-1 and TRBJ2-5; no clear D. The CDR3 consists of 11 residues. From germline, CDR1 is SGHRS and CDR2 YFSETQ. Trimming took 1 base from V and 2 from J, leaving 0 bases between them. The chain's CDR3 is CASSLQETQYF. The CDR3 DNA is TGCGCCAGCAGCTTGCAAGAGACCCAGTACTTC.

This chain uses TRBV30 with TRBJ1-2; D gene ambiguous. Germline lookup yields CDR1 GTSNPN and CDR2 SVGIG (reference sequence). The CDR3 is made up of 12 amino acids. V lost 2 bases to trimming and J lost 8 bases, with 12 bases between them. The CDR3 loop is CAWSRQVSGYTF. DNA of the CDR3: TGTGCCTGGAGTAGGCAGGTCTCAGGCTACACCTTC.

V gene TRBV5-6 combines with J gene TRBJ1-3; D not resolved. CDR3 length: 15 amino acids. The V and J ends lost 5 bases and 0 bases respectively, with 12 bases between them. The germline V gene has CDR1 SGHDT and CDR2 YYEEEE. The CDR3 DNA reads TGTGCCAGCAGTTCCGCAGGCGCCTCTGGAAACACCATATATTTT. It yields the protein CASSSAGASGNTIYF.

The chain recombines TRBV18 with TRBJ1-3; TRBD1 matches at 7 bases. Germline V gives CDR1 KGHSH, CDR2 LQKENI. V was pared by 0 bases and J by 1 base, with 6 bases of the junction left unmatched. There are 17 residues in the CDR3. CDR3 in DNA: TGTGCCAGCTCACCACCCGGGACAGCCGGGTCTGGAAACACCATATATTTT. Translated: CASSPPGTAGSGNTIYF.

This clone was seen more than once but under ten times. This sequence joins TRBV5-1 and TRBJ2-5; 10 positions match TRBD2. CDR1 is SGHRS, CDR2 YFSETQ, per germline. V gave up 2 bases and J gave up 1 base; unmatched junction bases: 2. The length of the CDR3 is 15 residues. As DNA, the CDR3 is TGCGCCAGCAGCTTACTAGCGGGACGCCAAGAGACCCAGTACTTC. Translating gives CASSLLAGRQETQYF.

This chain connects TRBV6-5 to TRBJ1-1, with D maybe TRBD1 (5 bases). Trimming removed 1 base at V and 5 bases at J, with 14 bases between. The CDR3 spans 15 residues. Per germline, CDR1 MNHEY and CDR2 SVGAGI. The CDR3 loop reads CASSYWGRPRTEAFF. The CDR3 DNA follows: TGTGCCAGCAGTTACTGGGGCAGGCCGCGTACTGAAGCTTTCTTT.

A few counts support this clone. This chain connects TRBV7-6 to TRBJ2-7; D uncertain. The CDR3 extends over 15 amino acids. With 1 base removed from V and 0 bases from J, the gap between germline ends came to 10 bases. Germline V gene data show CDR1 as SGHVS and CDR2 as FNYEAQ. The CDR3 coding sequence is TGTGCCAGCAGCTTAGGACACAGTCCCTCCTACGAGCAGTACTTC. As protein: CASSLGHSPSYEQYF.

This clone came up once. The V call is TRBV9, the J call TRBJ2-3; D gene unclear. The CDR3 loop spans 17 amino acids. Trimming took off 0 bases at V and 0 bases at J, with 14 bases between the two ends. The germline V gene has CDR1 SGDLS and CDR2 YYNGEE. CDR3 in amino acids: CASSVGLQAWSTDTQYF. The CDR3 DNA follows: TGTGCCAGCAGCGTAGGGCTCCAAGCATGGAGCACAGATACGCAGTATTTT. The full variable domain, completed using reference TRBV9 and TRBJ2-3, is DSGVTQTPKHLITATGQRVTLRCSPRSGDLSVYWYQQSLDQGLQFLIQYYNGEERAKGNILERFSAQQFPDLHSELNLSSLELGDSALYFCASSVGLQAWSTDTQYFGPGTRLTVL.

The gene calls are TRBV27 and TRBJ2-3; D unclear. CDR1 and CDR2 from the germline V gene are MNHEY and SMNVEV (reference sequence). Trimming cost V 1 base and J 4 bases, with 12 bases left between them. There are 15 residues in the CDR3. CDR3 nucleotides: TGTGCCAGCAGTTTATGGCCAGGTCCCCCAGATACGCAGTATTTT. It translates to CASSLWPGPPDTQYF.

The chain couples TRBV10-3 to TRBJ1-2; the D is unclear. V gave up 3 bases and J gave up 4 bases, with 9 bases separating them. This CDR3 is 13 amino acids long. Germline CDR1 and CDR2: ENHRY and SYGVKD. The CDR3 here is CAISDSGLYGYTF. DNA of the CDR3: TGTGCCATCAGTGACTCGGGCCTCTATGGCTACACCTTC.

The genes are TRBV5-4 and TRBJ2-1; TRBD1 might be the D (5 bases). The CDR3 has 16 amino acids. Trimming removed 4 bases from V and 4 bases from J, with 18 bases in between. Germline V gene sequence: CDR1 SGHNT, CDR2 YYREEE (reference sequence). The CDR3 DNA follows: TGTGCCAGCAGCACGCAGGGCGGCCGGGTATACAATGAGCAGTTCTTC. It specifies CASSTQGGRVYNEQFF.

The chain joins TRBV6-5 to TRBJ1-6; D is unclear. The CDR3 runs 16 residues. Looked up from germline, CDR1 is MNHEY and CDR2 is SVGAGI. Trimming shortened V by 2 bases and J by 0 bases, and 8 bases separated the two germline ends. The CDR3 nucleotides are TGTGCCAGCAGTTACCTTGGGAGCTCCTATAATTCACCCCTCCACTTT. Translated: CASSYLGSSYNSPLHF.

The rearrangement uses TRBV19 and TRBJ1-2; possibly TRBD1 for D (5 bases). Germline lookup yields CDR1 LNHDA and CDR2 SQIVND (reference sequence). The CDR3 covers 18 residues. Between the trimmed V and J ends, which lost 5 bases and 5 bases, there was a span of 27 bases. CDR3 in amino acids: CASSLLGGDERFWYGYTF. The CDR3, as DNA: TGTGCCAGTAGTCTCCTGGGGGGGGACGAACGCTTTTGGTATGGCTACACCTTC.

The chain carries TRBV19 and TRBJ1-5, with 10 nucleotides matching TRBD1. The junction had 23 bases not matched to a gene; V was cut back by 5 bases and J by 7 bases. The CDR3 covers 20 residues. Germline CDR1 reads LNHDA; CDR2 reads SQIVND (reference sequence). In nucleotides, the CDR3 is TGTGCCAGTAGTTCCGGACAGGGGGGGTTTACGTTCGATCGTCGGCAGCCCCAGCATTTT. This encodes CASSSGQGGFTFDRRQPQHF.

The chain combines TRBV7-2 with TRBJ1-5, with D possibly TRBD1 on 6 matching bases. Germline values: CDR1 SGHTA, CDR2 FQGNSA. V lost 6 bases, J lost 1 base, and 13 bases lay in between. CDR3 size: 15 residues. The CDR3, as DNA: TGTGCCAGCAGTCCGGGGGGGGCGAGCAATCAGCCCCAGCATTTT. Translating gives CASSPGGASNQPQHF.

The CDR3 is CASSQPEEDNQPQHF. CDR3 nucleotide sequence: TGCGCCAGCAGTCAACCCGAAGAAGATAATCAGCCCCAGCATTTT. This chain uses TRBV23-1 with TRBJ1-5; D unresolved. TRBV23-1 falls under the ORF class, with uncertain function. CDR3 length: 15 amino acids. Trimming removed 2 bases at V and 4 bases at J, with 12 bases between.

The V and J genes are TRBV7-2 and TRBJ1-3; D is ambiguous. Trimming took off 6 bases at V and 0 bases at J, with 9 bases between the two ends. CDR3 length: 14 residues. The germline gives CDR1 SGHTA, CDR2 FQGNSA. For the CDR3, the DNA is TGTGCCAGCAGAGACGGCTCCTCTGGAAACACCATATATTTT. Its translation is CASRDGSSGNTIYF.

The V gene is TRBV7-8, the J gene TRBJ2-2, with TRBD2 matching 9 bases. Germline V gene lookup returns CDR1 SGHVS and CDR2 FQNEAQ. V shed 5 bases and J 4 bases; nucleotides not matched to a gene: 8. This CDR3 contains 16 residues. The CDR3 DNA follows: TGTGCCAGCAGCCTACAGACTAGCGGTGCCACCGGGGAGCTGTTTTTT. This codes for CASSLQTSGATGELFF.

V gene TRBV5-4 combines with J gene TRBJ1-4; D unresolved. This CDR3 has 14 amino acids. V shed 1 base and J shed 4 bases, with 8 bases lying between them. The germline V gene encodes CDR1 SGHNT and CDR2 YYREEE (reference sequence). CDR3 bases: TGTGCCAGCAGCTTGAACAGAAATAATGAAAAACTGTTTTTT. Protein sequence: CASSLNRNNEKLFF. Using reference TRBV5-4 and TRBJ1-4 for the parts outside the CDR3, the full variable domain is ETGVTQSPTHLIKTRGQQVTLRCSSQSGHNTVSWYQQALGQGPQFIFQYYREEENGRGNFPPRFSGLQFPNYSSELNVNALELDDSALYLCASSLNRNNEKLFFGSGTQLSVL.

The V and J genes are TRBV7-2 and TRBJ2-7, with 11 nucleotides matching TRBD1. J was trimmed by 5 bases and V by 5 bases; bases with no gene match: 8. CDR1 SGHTA and CDR2 FQGNSA come from the germline V gene. The CDR3 runs to 15 residues. The CDR3 here is CASSGPGQGVHEQYF. DNA for the CDR3: TGTGCCAGCAGCGGACCGGGACAGGGGGTTCACGAGCAGTACTTC.

This sequence joins TRBV19 and TRBJ1-2; no firm D call. Germline loops: CDR1 LNHDA, CDR2 SQIVND (reference sequence). V gave up 4 bases and J gave up 8 bases, with 14 bases separating them. The CDR3 extends over 13 amino acids. The DNA for the CDR3 is TGTGCCAGTAGTACCGGGGATTGGTGGGGCTACACCTTC. Encoded protein: CASSTGDWWGYTF.

The gene calls are TRBV15 and TRBJ1-2, with 7 bases that match TRBD1. Trimming removed 1 base from V and 3 bases from J; junction bases left unmatched: 11. CDR1 LNHNV and CDR2 YYDKDF come from the germline V gene (reference sequence). CDR3 length: 17 amino acids. CDR3 DNA: TGTGCCACCAGCAGAGTCCAAAGAACAGGGGTTGACTATGGCTACACCTTC. Translated: CATSRVQRTGVDYGYTF.

This clone came up a few times. The chain employs TRBV18 and TRBJ1-6, with D hard to call. The CDR3 length is 14 residues. Germline-derived CDR1 and CDR2 are KGHSH and LQKENI. With 3 bases removed from V and 7 bases from J, the gap between germline ends came to 10 bases. The CDR3 DNA sequence: TGTGCCAGCTCACCCGGACGGGGAAATTCACCCCTCCACTTT. Its translation: CASSPGRGNSPLHF.

The rearrangement uses TRBV5-5 and TRBJ1-2; no definite D call. Germline lookup yields CDR1 SGHKS and CDR2 YYEKEE (reference sequence). The CDR3 totals 14 residues. V was trimmed by 0 bases and J by 5 bases, leaving 11 bases between them. The CDR3 loop reads CASSLGSSGYGYTF. CDR3 DNA: TGTGCCAGCAGCTTGGGCAGCTCAGGATATGGCTACACCTTC.

The chain uses TRBV5-8 and TRBJ2-7; 9 nucleotides line up with TRBD1. Germline V gene lookup returns CDR1 SGHTS and CDR2 YDEGEE. With V trimmed by 4 bases and J by 2 bases, 4 bases remained unmatched. The CDR3 sequence is 14 residues long. The DNA for the CDR3 is TGTGCCAGCAGCCTGGACAGGGGACCCTACGAGCAGTACTTC. This encodes CASSLDRGPYEQYF.

This clone has a handful of counts. This chain joins TRBV2 and TRBJ2-1; D perhaps matches TRBD1 (6 bases). The length of the CDR3 is 13 residues. Germline V lookup: CDR1 SNHLY, CDR2 FYNNEI. Trimming stripped 1 base from V and 15 bases from J, with 16 bases between. Here the CDR3 reads CASSEDWGRLLFF. CDR3 coding DNA: TGTGCCAGCAGTGAAGACTGGGGGCGTCTTTTGTTCTTC.